One and the same sample provided the 20 T cell receptor beta chains below, sequenced in a study of blood T cell repertoires in COVID-19. Sequenced by immunoSEQ multiplex PCR; TCRdb stores in-frame clones only, minus some. Among about 160,000 clones listed, 80% to 90% were seen once. The specimen was peripheral blood. All receptors come from a woman aged 45-65 years with COVID-19, enrolled during active disease.

The chain combines TRBV12-3 or TRBV12-4 with TRBJ1-2; D might be TRBD1 (5 bases). This CDR3 is 13 amino acids long. V shed 5 bases and J shed 2 bases, with 9 bases lying between them. In nucleotides, the CDR3 is TGTGCCAGCAGTCTGTGGACAAACTATGGCTACACCTTC. It codes for CASSLWTNYGYTF.

This clone was recorded once. This chain uses TRBV6-5 with TRBJ1-4; 9 bases fit TRBD1. V shed 5 bases, J shed 7 bases, and the junction held 8 bases outside the gene matches. The germline CDR1 and CDR2 sequences are MNHEY and SVGAGI. CDR3 size: 15 residues. The CDR3 nucleotides read TGTGCCAGCAGTACCGTCGGGACAGGGCCTGAAAAACTGTTTTTT. Protein: CASSTVGTGPEKLFF.

This chain joins TRBV5-4 and TRBJ2-2; 10 positions agree with TRBD2. Germline V gene sequence: CDR1 SGHNT, CDR2 YYREEE (reference sequence). The CDR3 runs to 17 residues. Trimming removed 4 bases from V and 4 bases from J; junction bases left unmatched: 10. The CDR3 region has the DNA TGTGCCAGCAGCCCTTTAAGCGGGGGGGCCGGCACCGGGGAGCTGTTTTTT. Its protein is CASSPLSGGAGTGELFF.

In this sample, this clone turned up once. The chain combines TRBV18 with TRBJ2-6, with TRBD1 identical over 10 bases. J was trimmed by 2 bases and V by 0 bases; bases with no gene match: 4. Germline assignment: CDR1 KGHSH and CDR2 LQKENI. The CDR3 extends over 18 amino acids. The CDR3 DNA follows: TGTGCCAGCTCACCACCTGGGACAGGGGTACCTGGGGCCAACGTCCTGACTTTC. It specifies CASSPPGTGVPGANVLTF.

The chain combines TRBV6-2 or TRBV6-3 with TRBJ2-3, with D tentatively TRBD1 (6 bases). The germline V gene has CDR1 MNHEY and CDR2 SVGEGT. The CDR3 extends over 15 amino acids. V gave up 2 bases and J gave up 3 bases, with 12 bases separating them. This CDR3 is CASSYADSSTDTQYF. CDR3 in DNA: TGTGCCAGCAGTTACGCGGACAGCAGTACAGATACGCAGTATTTT.

J is TRBJ2-1 and V is TRBV3-1 (or the pseudogene TRBV3-2), with TRBD2 matching 14 bases. With 5 bases clipped from V and 5 bases from J, the junction kept 11 bases outside the gene matches. There are 18 residues in the CDR3. Looked up from germline, CDR1 is LGHDT and CDR2 is YNNKEL (reference sequence). CDR3 nucleotides: TGTGCCAGCAGCAAAAGCGGAGGACTAGCGGGGGGCCACAATGAGCAGTTCTTC. Translated, it gives CASSKSGGLAGGHNEQFF.

A few counts support this clone. The chain combines TRBV4-3 with TRBJ1-6; tentatively, D is TRBD1 (6 bases). This CDR3 region has 18 residues. Germline assignment: CDR1 LGHNA and CDR2 YSLEER. Trimming removed 0 bases at V and 8 bases at J, with 20 bases between. The CDR3: CASSQDRSTGTLHSPLHF. The CDR3 DNA follows: TGCGCCAGCAGCCAAGATCGATCCACCGGGACACTTCATTCACCCCTCCACTTT.

This chain links TRBV4-3 with TRBJ2-5; 9 nucleotides match TRBD1. The CDR3 loop spans 15 amino acids. Trimming cost V 4 bases and J 5 bases; bases outside gene matches: 8. Germline loops: CDR1 LGHNA, CDR2 YSLEER. CDR3 residues: CASSLAGTGMETQYF. The CDR3 DNA reads as TGCGCCAGCAGCCTAGCCGGGACAGGGATGGAGACCCAGTACTTC.

In this sample, this clone turned up a few times. The rearrangement uses TRBV19 and TRBJ1-2, with a tentative D call TRBD1 (6 bases). Per germline, CDR1 LNHDA and CDR2 SQIVND (reference sequence). V lost 4 bases to trimming and J lost 8 bases, with 14 bases between them. The CDR3 is 13 residues long. CDR3 bases: TGTGCCAGTAGTACGCCTACAGGGAGCGGCTACACCTTC. Protein sequence: CASSTPTGSGYTF.

This clone has only one observation. J is TRBJ1-3 and V is TRBV3-1 (or the pseudogene TRBV3-2); 7 bases map to TRBD1. J was trimmed by 0 bases and V by 3 bases; bases with no gene match: 11. The CDR3 spans 18 residues. Germline CDR1 and CDR2: LGHDT and YNNKEL (reference sequence). The CDR3, as DNA: TGTGCCAGCAGCCATCTCCTGGACAGGAGAAGCTCTGGAAACACCATATATTTT. Translated, it gives CASSHLLDRRSSGNTIYF.

CDR3 in amino acids: CASNDPSGGVSTDTQYF. As DNA, the CDR3 is TGCGCCAGCAATGATCCGAGCGGGGGGGTTAGCACAGATACGCAGTATTTT. This chain uses TRBV10-2 with TRBJ2-3, with TRBD2 identical over 10 bases. The CDR3 consists of 17 residues. The germline gives CDR1 WSHSY, CDR2 SAAADI. After removal of 7 bases from V and 0 bases from J, the junction contained 10 bases not matched to a gene.

The rearrangement uses TRBV14 and TRBJ1-1; D remains unclear. The CDR3 has 15 residues. Trimming took 0 bases from V and 0 from J, leaving 8 bases between them. Germline V gene lookup returns CDR1 SGHDN and CDR2 FVKESK. This chain's CDR3 is CASSQESRMNTEAFF. CDR3 DNA sequence: TGTGCCAGCAGCCAAGAGTCCAGGATGAACACTGAAGCTTTCTTT. Full variable domain (outside the CDR3, taken from reference TRBV14 and TRBJ1-1): EAGVTQFPSHSVIEKGQTVTLRCDPISGHDNLYWYRRVMGKEIKFLLHFVKESKQDESGMPNNRFLAERTGGTYSTLKVQPAELEDSGVYFCASSQESRMNTEAFFGQGTRLTVV.

CDR3 DNA sequence: TGTGCCAGCAGCCGATCTAGCGGGGGGGCGATAGATACGCAGTATTTT. The encoded protein is CASSRSSGGAIDTQYF. This sequence joins TRBV3-1 (or the pseudogene TRBV3-2) and TRBJ2-3, with 12 nucleotides matching TRBD2. Germline-derived CDR1 and CDR2 are LGHDT and YNNKEL (reference sequence). The V segment lost 4 bases and the J segment 5 bases; nucleotides outside the gene matches: 7. The CDR3 runs 16 residues.

This chain connects TRBV5-1 to TRBJ1-4; 7 positions match TRBD1. V was clipped by 4 bases and J by 4 bases; unmatched bases: 7. CDR3 length equals 15 residues. Germline lookup yields CDR1 SGHRS and CDR2 YFSETQ. As DNA, the CDR3 is TGCGCCAGCAGCGGGGGGACAGCGGATAATGAAAAACTGTTTTTT. It encodes CASSGGTADNEKLFF. Looking up the rest from reference TRBV5-1 and TRBJ1-4 gives the full variable domain: KAGVTQTPRYLIKTRGQQVTLSCSPISGHRSVSWYQQTPGQGLQFLFEYFSETQRNKGNFPGRFSGRQFSNSRSEMNVSTLELGDSALYLCASSGGTADNEKLFFGSGTQLSVL.

This rearrangement joins TRBV13 to TRBJ1-2; D is perhaps TRBD1 (6 bases). V was trimmed by 3 bases and J by 9 bases, leaving 11 bases between them. Germline CDR1 and CDR2: PRHDT and FYEKMQ (reference sequence). The CDR3 extends over 12 amino acids. CDR3 nucleotide sequence: TGTGCCAGCAGCTTGAACAGGGAGAGCTACACCTTC. Its translation is CASSLNRESYTF.

V usage is TRBV6-2 or TRBV6-3 and J usage is TRBJ1-2; the match to TRBD1 covers 7 bases. CDR3 length equals 15 residues. The V and J ends lost 6 bases and 1 base, in that order; junction bases with no gene match: 8. Germline V gene data show CDR1 as MNHEY and CDR2 as SVGEGT. CDR3 sequence: CASSPGTASNYGYTF. The CDR3 DNA follows: TGTGCCAGCAGCCCCGGGACAGCCAGTAACTATGGCTACACCTTC.

V and J are TRBV6-5 and TRBJ1-6; D gene uncertain. V was shortened by 3 bases and J by 5 bases, with 8 bases between the two germline ends. The CDR3 runs 14 residues. Germline V lookup: CDR1 MNHEY, CDR2 SVGAGI. The CDR3: CASSYLQNNSPLHF. As DNA, the CDR3 is TGTGCCAGCAGTTATTTACAGAATAATTCACCCCTCCACTTT.

V usage is TRBV3-1 (or the pseudogene TRBV3-2) and J usage is TRBJ2-2; D is possibly TRBD1 (5 bases). CDR3 size: 18 residues. Germline lookup yields CDR1 LGHDT and CDR2 YNNKEL (reference sequence). V lost 0 bases to trimming and J lost 4 bases, with 18 bases between them. This CDR3 is CASSQDKWVAQGTGELFF. The CDR3 nucleotides are TGTGCCAGCAGCCAAGATAAGTGGGTGGCGCAGGGCACCGGGGAGCTGTTTTTT.

The chain uses TRBV7-3 and TRBJ1-1, with 7 nucleotides matching TRBD1. Looked up from germline, CDR1 is SGHTA and CDR2 is FQGTGA. This CDR3 region has 15 residues. V lost 5 bases to trimming and J lost 1 base; unmatched junction nucleotides: 7. CDR3 region: CASSPNRGQNTEAFF. The CDR3 coding sequence is TGTGCCAGCAGCCCAAATAGGGGGCAGAACACTGAAGCTTTCTTT.

V is TRBV9 and J is TRBJ2-3, with 11 bases aligning to TRBD2. CDR1 is SGDLS and CDR2 is YYNGEE in the germline V gene. With V trimmed by 0 bases and J by 5 bases, 8 bases remained unmatched. This CDR3 is 17 amino acids long. The CDR3 DNA sequence: TGTGCCAGCAGCGTAGGGGCTAGCGGGGGGACACGAGATACGCAGTATTTT. It specifies CASSVGASGGTRDTQYF.